This T cell receptor beta chain appears in the sequencing data of a study of blood T cell repertoires in COVID-19. Study-level background: PBMCs, B-cell-depleted T cells, or T cells were the source of the cDNA or gDNA that made up the material.

Original processing methods: Estimates of nucleated cell counts were drawn from the amplification of reference gene primers. Profiling relied on immunoSEQ multiplex PCR, and the TCRdb table lists in-frame clones only, not all of them. V and J calls and clone size are given by that table; D and trimming were obtained from the DNA. The table records 150,000 to 200,000 clones, roughly nine tenths of them present only once. Researchers sorted participants into cohorts using their self-reported clinical history. CDR3 length: 14 amino acids. The germline gives CDR1 SGHTA, CDR2 FQGTGA. Trimming pared 5 bases from V and 6 bases from J, leaving 14 bases between.

The gene calls are TRBV7-3 and TRBJ2-1; D is possibly TRBD2 (6 bases). The sample was PBMCs or T cells enriched from blood (not recorded which). This TCR was recovered from a human donor with acute COVID-19. The donor label of this sample is uncertain. In nucleotides, the CDR3 is TGTGCCAGCAGCCGGAGTGGGGGAGGCAATGAGCAGTTCTTC. Amino acid sequence: CASSRSGGGNEQFF.